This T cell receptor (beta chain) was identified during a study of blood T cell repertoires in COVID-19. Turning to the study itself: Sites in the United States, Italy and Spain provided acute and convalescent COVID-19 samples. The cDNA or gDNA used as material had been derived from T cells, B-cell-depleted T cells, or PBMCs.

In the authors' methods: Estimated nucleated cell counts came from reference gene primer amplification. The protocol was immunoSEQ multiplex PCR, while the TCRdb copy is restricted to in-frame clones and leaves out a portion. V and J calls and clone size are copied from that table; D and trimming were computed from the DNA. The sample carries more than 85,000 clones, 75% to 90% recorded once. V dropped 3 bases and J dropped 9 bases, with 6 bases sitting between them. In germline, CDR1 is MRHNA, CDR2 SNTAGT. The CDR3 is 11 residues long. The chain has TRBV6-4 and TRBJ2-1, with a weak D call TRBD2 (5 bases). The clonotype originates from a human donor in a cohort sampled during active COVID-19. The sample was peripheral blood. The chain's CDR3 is CASSDRGEQFF. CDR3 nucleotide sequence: TGTGCCAGCAGTGATCGGGGTGAGCAGTTCTTC.